This T cell receptor beta chain emerged from a study of T-cell reconstitution after alpha-beta-depleted transplantation in children. The study's findings and limits: Counts and diversity of T cells one year after transplant came mostly from newly produced T cells. Surviving recipient T cells and intrathymic progenitors accounted for some patients' high TCRbeta diversity at day 60.

This clonotype was seen a few times. Antigen unknown. Unique molecular identifiers were incorporated when the TCRbeta library was constructed. One entry per CDR3 protein results from TCRdb running MiXCR on the PCR reads. The table shows 500,000 to 650,000 distinct CDR3 sequences, with under 15% occurring only once. The V gene's germline CDR1 is MNHNS and CDR2 SASEGT. Unmatched junction bases numbered 13, after V lost 8 bases and J lost 7 bases. This CDR3 region has 14 residues. The gene calls are TRBV6-1 and TRBJ2-7; 8 bases match TRBD1. This specimen was PBMCs, mostly from graft donor cells, taken 360 days after TCRalphabeta/CD19-depleted stem cell transplant. The receptor's source is a male patient younger than 18 who had a stem cell transplant for acute myeloid leukemia, so the T cells may come from the graft donor. The CDR3 sequence: CASGIQGERTEQYF. DNA of the CDR3: TGTGCCAGCGGAATACAGGGGGAAAGAACTGAGCAGTACTTC.